This TCR beta chain was captured in a study of T cells in localized non-small cell lung cancer (dated by TCRdb to 2020 to 2021). At the level of the whole study: The study examined T cell repertoires in a few hundred patients with early-stage NSCLC and compared tumors with uninvolved tumor-adjacent lungs. The cohort was made up of under 250 treatment-naive NSCLC patients whose localized lung tumors had been resected. NSCLC patients had a mean age of around 70 years, and around 130 were male and nearly 110 female.

General findings and caveats noted by the study authors: Of the top 100 tumor clones, a median of roughly 57 were detected in paired uninvolved adjacent lung; under 35 were also among that lung's top 100. Because multi-region sequencing of the tumors was not done, intratumor heterogeneity could not be ruled out. Uninvolved tumor-adjacent lung showed the highest T cell clonality, higher than tumor, which suggests more focused antigenic responses in the uninvolved tumor-adjacent lung. Because of the exploratory design, TCR variables were selected using unadjusted p-values without false-discovery rate correction. Higher T cell density in blood was associated with longer overall survival, whereas higher clonality in adjacent lung was associated with shorter survival.

The immunoSEQ Assay was used to sequence TCR beta CDR3 regions from DNA. On the authors' methods: To compute T cell density, TCR beta template counts were normalized to usable DNA, which was estimated by amplifying housekeeping genes. Richness was estimated with the preseqR package, extrapolating to 400,000 templates for PBMC samples and 120,000 templates for tissue samples. Clonality was taken to be one minus Pielou's evenness. Tissue-enriched TCRs were identified through differential abundance testing performed on productive amino-acid clonotypes, with a minimum total count of 5 and an alpha of 0.1. The Jaccard Index and the Morisita Overlap Index were used to measure how much the repertoires overlapped between compartments. GLIPH grouped TCR beta CDR3s together with public tetramer-defined viral CDR3s, and a viral motif had to include at least three viral sequences and show V-gene enrichment. In its TCRdb copy, this immuneACCESS table keeps in-frame sequences only and misses some clones. Where compared with another copy, unresolved V genes explain less than half of these, and the others have no known cause. V and J calls and clone size are those listed in that table; D and trimming were worked out from the DNA. For this sample the table gives about 6,400 clones, of which over 80% were detected only once. The ten largest clonotypes hold 17% of the sample.

At diagnosis, tumor, uninvolved tumor-adjacent lung and peripheral blood were collected and then preserved as a mix of FFPE and fresh-frozen material. Blood samples were analyzed as peripheral blood mononuclear cells for TCR repertoire profiling. According to the germline V gene, CDR1 reads MNHNS and CDR2 reads SASEGT. The CDR3 runs 15 amino acids, cysteine and phenylalanine included. Only the CDR3 portion is preserved as DNA: 45 bases, with reading frame beginning at the first base. The junction shows trimming of 7 bases on V and 1 base on J, plus 13 bases between the germline ends. As to this clone: No cognate antigen has been identified for it. No clone much larger than this one lies a single base away; base qualities are absent.

The source of this sequence is a male donor at least 60 years old with stage I lung adenocarcinoma. This specimen consisted of peripheral blood, obtained before any cancer treatment. The chain is encoded by TRBV6-1 joined to TRBJ1-4; the D gene identity is not certain. In nucleotide form, the sequence is TGTGCCAGCATCCTGGCCCCCGGAACTAATGAAAAACTGTTTTTT. Its coded protein is CASILAPGTNEKLFF.